This is a list of T cell receptor beta chains from one sample in a study of blood T cell repertoires in COVID-19. Assay: immunoSEQ multiplex PCR; the TCRdb copy retains only in-frame clones and omits some. The profile covers approximately 240,000 clones, with 84% appearing a single time and about 4% taken by the ten largest. The sequencing sample was made of peripheral blood. Receptor source: a middle-aged man with acute or convalescent COVID-19. Each CDR3 is given with its conserved first and last residue. Fields, in order: J gene, clone size, V gene, D gene, CDR3 protein, CDR3 DNA. A D gene is named only where the DNA matches it firmly. The size of a clone is reported for some rows only, either as once, few or many, or as a class for expanded clones.

J: TRBJ2-7; size: -; V: TRBV14; D: TRBD2; CDR3: CASSQGQAGEYEQYF; DNA: TGTGCCAGCAGCCAAGGTCAAGCGGGAGAGTACGAGCAGTACTTC
J: TRBJ1-6; size: -; V: TRBV4-1; D: TRBD1; CDR3: CASSQGAGQGALPLHF; DNA: TGCGCCAGCAGCCAAGGGGCGGGACAGGGGGCCCTTCCCCTCCACTTT
J: TRBJ1-1; size: -; V: TRBV5-1; D: -; CDR3: CASSLGHEAFF; DNA: TGCGCCAGCAGCTTGGGACATGAAGCTTTCTTT
J: TRBJ2-7; size: -; V: TRBV6-5; D: -; CDR3: CASSYRLGSYEQYF; DNA: TGTGCCAGCAGTTACCGACTCGGCTCCTACGAGCAGTACTTC
J: TRBJ1-2; size: -; V: TRBV28; D: -; CDR3: CASSLYRADRRYGYTF; DNA: TGTGCCAGCAGTTTATACCGGGCTGATAGGAGGTATGGCTACACCTTC
J: TRBJ1-5; size: -; V: TRBV6-5; D: -; CDR3: CASRGNSNQPQHF; DNA: TGTGCCAGCCGGGGAAATAGCAATCAGCCCCAGCATTTT
J: TRBJ2-3; size: -; V: TRBV4-1; D: TRBD1; CDR3: CASSQEADRGGTDTQYF; DNA: TGCGCCAGCAGCCAAGAGGCGGACAGGGGAGGCACAGATACGCAGTATTTT
J: TRBJ1-6; size: -; V: TRBV5-4; D: TRBD1; CDR3: CASSYRDRQSPLHF; DNA: TGTGCCAGCAGCTACCGGGACAGACAGTCACCCCTCCACTTT
J: TRBJ2-7; size: -; V: TRBV5-4; D: TRBD1; CDR3: CASSPGTGGSAEQYF; DNA: TGTGCCAGCAGCCCGGGGACAGGGGGCTCGGCCGAGCAGTACTTC
J: TRBJ2-7; size: -; V: TRBV11-3; D: -; CDR3: CARGGRTYEQYF; DNA: TGTGCCAGAGGAGGCAGGACGTACGAGCAGTACTTC
J: TRBJ2-7; size: once; V: TRBV5-4; D: -; CDR3: CATTLAAGSYEQYF; DNA: TGTGCCACCACCTTGGCAGCGGGCTCCTACGAGCAGTACTTC
J: TRBJ2-7; size: -; V: TRBV27; D: -; CDR3: CATDGRGQGYSYEQYF; DNA: TGTGCCACCGACGGGAGGGGACAGGGATACTCCTACGAGCAGTACTTC
J: TRBJ1-1; size: -; V: TRBV6-1; D: -; CDR3: CASSEIWGLVNTEAFF; DNA: TGTGCCAGCAGTGAAATATGGGGGCTGGTGAACACTGAAGCTTTCTTT
J: TRBJ2-5; size: -; V: TRBV18; D: -; CDR3: CASSPRLQETQYF; DNA: TGTGCCAGCTCACCCCGACTGCAAGAGACCCAGTACTTC
J: TRBJ2-7; size: -; V: TRBV11-3; D: -; CDR3: CASSPTGTVGRSEQYF; DNA: TGTGCCAGCAGCCCGACCGGGACAGTAGGGAGGTCCGAGCAGTACTTC
J: TRBJ1-5; size: -; V: TRBV20-1; D: -; CDR3: CSASGTSYQPQHF; DNA: TGCAGTGCTAGTGGGACATCGTATCAGCCCCAGCATTTT
J: TRBJ2-3; size: -; V: TRBV10-3; D: -; CDR3: CAISKNAGTDTQYF; DNA: TGTGCCATCAGTAAAAACGCGGGGACAGATACGCAGTATTTT
J: TRBJ2-5; size: -; V: TRBV7-2; D: -; CDR3: CASLRHLGGGPETQYF; DNA: TGTGCCAGCCTGCGCCATTTGGGGGGGGGCCCTGAGACCCAGTACTTC
J: TRBJ1-6; size: -; V: TRBV27; D: -; CDR3: CASSTRGMLGNSPLHF; DNA: TGTGCCAGCAGCACACGGGGGATGTTGGGGAATTCACCCCTCCACTTT
J: TRBJ2-5; size: -; V: TRBV19; D: TRBD1; CDR3: CASSPTGGWETQYF; DNA: TGTGCCAGCTCACCGACAGGGGGCTGGGAGACCCAGTACTTC
J: TRBJ1-5; size: -; V: TRBV27; D: -; CDR3: CASSGQTGGNQPQHF; DNA: TGTGCCAGCAGTGGACAGACTGGTGGCAATCAGCCCCAGCATTTT
J: TRBJ2-1; size: once; V: TRBV30; D: -; CDR3: CAWAGTLYEQFF; DNA: TGTGCCTGGGCGGGAACCTTGTATGAGCAGTTCTTC
J: TRBJ1-1; size: -; V: TRBV29-1; D: -; CDR3: CSVVRAFGPTEAFF; DNA: TGCAGCGTTGTGAGGGCATTTGGACCCACTGAAGCTTTCTTT
J: TRBJ1-2; size: -; V: TRBV3-1/TRBV3-2; D: -; CDR3: CASSQDQGWPGHGYTF; DNA: TGTGCCAGCAGCCAAGATCAAGGTTGGCCAGGTCATGGCTACACCTTC
J: TRBJ2-1; size: few; V: TRBV20-1; D: TRBD2; CDR3: CSASPSGGPEQFF; DNA: TGCAGTGCTAGTCCTAGCGGGGGTCCTGAGCAGTTCTTC
J: TRBJ1-2; size: -; V: TRBV19; D: -; CDR3: CASSGLFGYTF; DNA: TGTGCCAGTAGTGGACTATTTGGCTACACCTTC